This record looks at one T cell receptor (beta chain) sequence and its context. Its antigen is still unknown. TCRdb ran MiXCR on the reads and lists one entry per CDR3 protein. The sample lists 680,000 or so distinct CDR3 sequences, under 40% occurring once. The data are from a study of T cell repertoires in cytomegalovirus infection. Across the study: In public TCR beta signatures, there were indications of both CMV infection and matching HLA type. General study results and limits: Carriers of CMV and the relevant HLA type were discriminated by public TCR beta frequency.

V lost 1 base, J lost 2 bases, and 12 bases lay in between. The germline V gene encodes CDR1 SGHVS and CDR2 FNYEAQ. This CDR3 is 15 amino acids long. The chain uses TRBV7-6 and TRBJ2-7; TRBD1 is a possible D gene (6 bases). The clonotype originates from a human donor in good health (CMV status not recorded). Some clones in this sample may be carry-over from other donors' samples. The sample comprised PBMCs. For the CDR3, the DNA is TGTGCCAGCAGCTTAGAAGGGACAAGGGCCTACGAGCAGTACTTC. Amino acid sequence: CASSLEGTRAYEQYF.